This T cell receptor beta chain derives from a study of T cell responses to AZD1222 COVID-19 vaccine. This CDR3 has 13 amino acids. On this clone: Its matching antigen is unknown. One end of the junction varies from germline; a read error may be responsible.

Clones were sequenced by immunoSEQ multiplex PCR, and TCRdb holds only the in-frame ones, with some missing. The sample lists around 66,000 clones, approximately 90% occurring once. Study results and caveats: The donors showed a predominance of white British ancestry and of females, with possible underestimation of clonal diversity. Compared with day 0, the breadth and depth of the Spike-specific TCR repertoire rose significantly after two doses of AZD1222.

This receptor was identified in an adult who received the MenACWY meningococcal vaccine as a control. The material sequenced was peripheral blood, taken 28 days after the second dose of the MenACWY control vaccine. The gene calls are TRBV12-3 or TRBV12-4 and TRBJ2-1, with 9 positions matching TRBD2. CDR3 region: CASSLAGAGEQFF. The CDR3 DNA follows: TGTGCCAGCAGCTTAGCGGGGGCCGGTGAGCAGTTCTTC.